This T cell receptor beta chain was retrieved from a study of blood T cell repertoires in COVID-19. Background on the study: Acute and convalescent COVID-19 specimens originated in the United States, Italy and Spain. Nucleic acid was either cDNA or gDNA, and it came from T cells, B-cell-depleted T cells, or PBMCs.

Original handling: Amplification with reference gene primers provided the estimates of nucleated cell counts. Assay: immunoSEQ multiplex PCR; the TCRdb copy retains only in-frame clones and omits some. That table supplies the V and J calls and clone size; D and trimming were determined from the DNA. The data show around 45,000 clones, with about 90% seen just once and just under 6.5% held by the top ten. This CDR3 comprises 14 residues. Germline assignment: CDR1 MNHEY and CDR2 SMNVEV (reference sequence). Trimming left V 2 bases short and J 5 bases short, with 12 bases between. The chain joins TRBV27 to TRBJ2-5; D is perhaps TRBD2 (7 bases). The origin of this receptor is a man aged 65-85 years with active COVID-19. What was sequenced was peripheral blood. The CDR3 DNA is TGTGCCAGCAGTTTAGGGGGGGCAGAGGAGACCCAGTACTTC. Translating gives CASSLGGAEETQYF.